Shown below are 30 T cell receptor beta chains from a single sample sequenced in a study of T cells after yellow fever vaccination (dated by TCRdb to about 2019). Receptors were amplified or captured by 5' RACE. This sample was sequenced with an Illumina HiSeq 2500. TCRdb reworked the public reads: Q25 trimming with fastp, MiXCR clone assembly, productive beta chains retained. Rows merge per CDR3 protein into single entries with the most common DNA and genes. Present in this sample are about 45,000 distinct CDR3 sequences, 6.8% of which were seen just once. The ten largest clones add up to approximately 15% of the sample. The treatment or condition label here, explained by the study, means: live attenuated yellow fever vaccine strain. The specimen comprised CD8+ T cells not binding an NS4B(214-222) dextramer, sorted from PBMCs, sampled 45 days after the yellow fever booster vaccination. Taken with the paper, the label for cell subset or site translates to: NS4B epitope dextramer-negative CD8 T cells. Source of these receptors: a man aged 25-40 years who received the YFV17D yellow fever vaccine.

This clonotype was observed many times. J is TRBJ2-7 and V is TRBV29-1; D perhaps matches TRBD2 (6 bases). V lost 0 bases and J lost 5, with 11 bases in between. Germline CDR1 SQVTM, CDR2 ANQGSEA. This CDR3 is built from 13 residues. This CDR3 is CSVEDGGSNEQYF. The CDR3 bases are TGCAGCGTTGAAGATGGGGGGTCTAACGAGCAGTACTTC.

This clonotype was seen at least ten times. This sequence joins TRBV7-6 and TRBJ1-1; no clear D gene. V was clipped by 1 base and J by 2 bases, with 11 bases between them. The CDR3 spans 15 residues. CDR1 is SGHVS, CDR2 FNYEAQ, per germline. CDR3 region: CASSLEAGGNTEAFF. CDR3 bases: TGTGCCAGCAGCTTAGAGGCCGGAGGCAACACTGAAGCTTTCTTT.

There are many counts of this clonotype. The genes are TRBV20-1 and TRBJ2-7, with D possibly called TRBD1 or TRBD2 (5 bases each). Germline CDR1 and CDR2: DFQATT and SNEGSKA (reference sequence). Between the trimmed V and J ends, which lost 1 base and 4 bases, there was a span of 14 bases. The CDR3 is 14 amino acids. CDR3 protein: CSARVEGNEYEQYF. CDR3 nucleotide sequence: TGCAGTGCTAGAGTTGAGGGGAACGAGTACGAGCAGTACTTC.

This clonotype has a handful of counts. This rearrangement joins TRBV5-1 to TRBJ2-5; the D call may be TRBD1 or TRBD2 (5 bases each). Germline-derived CDR1 and CDR2 are SGHRS and YFSETQ. This CDR3 is 16 amino acids long. With 0 bases removed from V and 8 bases from J, the gap between germline ends came to 20 bases. The CDR3 here is CASSLARDPGTGTQYF. DNA of the CDR3: TGCGCCAGCAGCTTGGCTCGGGACCCCGGGACGGGTACCCAGTACTTC.

There are a few counts of this clonotype. The CDR3: CASSLMNTEAFF. CDR3 DNA sequence: TGTGCCAGTAGCTTGATGAACACTGAAGCTTTCTTT. This chain links TRBV19 with TRBJ1-1; D is unclear. Germline CDR1 reads LNHDA; CDR2 reads SQIVND (reference sequence). The V and J ends lost 6 bases and 0 bases respectively, with 5 bases between them. The CDR3 length is 12 residues.

This clonotype was seen repeatedly, ten times or more. The chain is built from TRBV5-6 and TRBJ2-1; D remains unclear. V lost 5 bases, J lost 0 bases, and 3 bases lay in between. Germline V lookup: CDR1 SGHDT, CDR2 YYEEEE. The CDR3 spans 12 residues. In nucleotides, the CDR3 is TGTGCCAGCAGATCCTCCTACAATGAGCAGTTCTTC. Translated: CASRSSYNEQFF.

The rearrangement links TRBV12-3 or TRBV12-4 to TRBJ2-7; 8 bases agree with TRBD2. V lost 6 bases and J lost 6; bases outside the gene matches: 4. This CDR3 region has 12 residues. As DNA, the CDR3 is TGTGCCAGCAGCCCACGGGAGGGCGAGCAGTACTTC. Residues: CASSPREGEQYF.

This clonotype was recorded many times. The rearrangement uses TRBV7-2 and TRBJ2-2; tentative D call: TRBD1 (5 bases). This CDR3 spans 15 amino acids. In germline, CDR1 is SGHTA, CDR2 FQGNSA. The V and J ends lost 2 bases and 1 base respectively, with 8 bases between them. CDR3 coding DNA: TGTGCCAGCAGCTTAAAGGGGTGGAACACCGGGGAGCTGTTTTTT. Residues: CASSLKGWNTGELFF. The full variable domain, with the rest looked up from reference TRBV7-2 and TRBJ2-2, is GAGVSQSPSNKVTEKGKDVELRCDPISGHTALYWYRQSLGQGLEFLIYFQGNSAPDKSGLPSDRFSAERTGGSVSTLTIQRTQQEDSAVYLCASSLKGWNTGELFFGEGSRLTVL.

This clonotype was observed at least ten times. V and J are TRBV27 and TRBJ2-1, with TRBD1 matching over 8 bases. This CDR3 has 15 amino acids. Germline-derived CDR1 and CDR2 are MNHEY and SMNVEV (reference sequence). The trim removed 3 bases at V and 5 bases at J, leaving 6 bases unmatched. In DNA, the CDR3 is TGTGCCAGCAGTTTGTGGCAGGGGGCAGACAATGAGCAGTTCTTC. Encoded protein: CASSLWQGADNEQFF.

This clonotype has a count of ten or more. The J gene is TRBJ2-7, the V gene TRBV5-6; D gene uncertain. The CDR3 covers 14 residues. Trimming took off 1 base at V and 7 bases at J, with 15 bases between the two ends. CDR1 is SGHDT, CDR2 YYEEEE, per germline. The CDR3 nucleotides read TGTGCCAGCAGCTTGTCACTAAGAGTCGGGGAGCAGTACTTC. Amino acids: CASSLSLRVGEQYF.

This clonotype showed up many times. This chain uses TRBV29-1 with TRBJ1-2, with 7 nucleotides matching TRBD1. After removal of 6 bases from V and 0 bases from J, the junction contained 10 bases not matched to a gene. The CDR3 length is 15 residues. CDR1 is SQVTM and CDR2 is ANQGSEA in the germline V gene. This CDR3 reads CSVWTGGDSNYGYTF. CDR3 DNA sequence: TGCAGCGTGTGGACAGGTGGGGATTCTAACTATGGCTACACCTTC.

The table lists this clonotype with many counts. This CDR3 is CASRSEPGRETQYF. CDR3 sequence (DNA): TGTGCCAGCAGGTCTGAACCGGGGCGGGAGACCCAGTACTTC. The chain joins TRBV6-1 to TRBJ2-5; D may be TRBD1 or TRBD2 (5 bases each). This CDR3 region has 14 residues. Trimming removed 6 bases at V and 5 bases at J, with 16 bases between. Germline loops: CDR1 MNHNS, CDR2 SASEGT.

This clonotype was detected many times. V is TRBV28 and J is TRBJ2-7, with unresolved D. Per the germline V gene, CDR1 is MDHEN and CDR2 is SYDVKM. This CDR3 contains 12 residues. The ends were cut back, 4 bases at V and 5 bases at J, with 9 bases in the middle. In DNA form, the CDR3 reads TGTGCCAGCAGTTATGTAGCTGACGAGCAGTACTTC. The encoded protein is CASSYVADEQYF. Full variable domain (remainder filled in from reference TRBV28 and TRBJ2-7): DVKVTQSSRYLVKRTGEKVFLECVQDMDHENMFWYRQDPGLGLRLIYFSYDVKMKEKGDIPEGYSVSREKKERFSLILESASTNQTSMYLCASSYVADEQYFGPGTRLTVT.

This clonotype was counted at least ten times. The rearrangement links TRBV29-1 to TRBJ2-1; D perhaps matches TRBD1 (5 bases). The CDR3 totals 14 residues. CDR1 is SQVTM and CDR2 is ANQGSEA in the germline V gene. Trimming cost V 0 bases and J 5 bases, with 11 bases left between them. Here the CDR3 reads CSVEDPTDNNEQFF. CDR3 sequence (DNA): TGCAGCGTTGAAGATCCGACAGATAACAATGAGCAGTTCTTC.

This clonotype was observed many times. This rearrangement joins TRBV19 to TRBJ1-5; D is uncertain. V was clipped by 3 bases and J by 4 bases, with 7 bases between them. The CDR3 runs to 13 residues. Per germline, CDR1 LNHDA and CDR2 SQIVND (reference sequence). The CDR3 reads CASSISVNQPQHF. CDR3 bases: TGTGCCAGTAGTATTAGTGTAAATCAGCCCCAGCATTTT. The entire variable domain, with the rest obtained from reference TRBV19 and TRBJ1-5, is as follows: DGGITQSPKYLFRKEGQNVTLSCEQNLNHDAMYWYRQDPGQGLRLIYYSQIVNDFQKGDIAEGYSVSREKKESFPLTVTSAQKNPTAFYLCASSISVNQPQHFGDGTRLSIL.

This clonotype occurred many times. The chain joins TRBV11-2 to TRBJ2-2; 9 positions agree with TRBD2. This CDR3 comprises 14 residues. V lost 6 bases and J lost 5; bases outside the gene matches: 4. Germline assignment: CDR1 SGHAT and CDR2 FQNNGV. In DNA, the CDR3 is TGTGCCAGCAGACCTCTAGCGGGGACCGGGGAGCTGTTTTTT. The encoded protein is CASRPLAGTGELFF. The full variable domain, its missing parts supplied by reference TRBV11-2 and TRBJ2-2, is EAGVAQSPRYKIIEKRQSVAFWCNPISGHATLYWYQQILGQGPKLLIQFQNNGVVDDSQLPKDRFSAERLKGVDSTLKIQPAKLEDSAVYLCASRPLAGTGELFFGEGSRLTVL.

This clonotype has at least ten counts. The CDR3, as DNA: TGTGCCAGCCTGGTTATGTACACAGATACGCAGTATTTT. This encodes CASLVMYTDTQYF. The chain employs TRBV6-6 and TRBJ2-3; D unclear. The CDR3 runs to 13 residues. Deletions cut 8 bases from V and 2 bases from J, with 11 bases between. The germline V gene encodes CDR1 MNHNY and CDR2 SVGAGI (reference sequence).

This clonotype was recorded many times. The chain has TRBV6-5 and TRBJ2-6; D gene unclear. Germline-derived CDR1 and CDR2 are MNHEY and SVGAGI. Trimming removed 4 bases from V and 0 bases from J, with 16 bases in between. This CDR3 comprises 18 residues. CDR3 coding DNA: TGTGCCAGCAGTTCCCCATACCCCACATCCTCTGGGGCCAACGTCCTGACTTTC. Translating gives CASSSPYPTSSGANVLTF.

This clonotype appeared many times. The chain links TRBV4-2 to TRBJ1-2; 8 positions match TRBD1. This CDR3 has 16 residues. V lost 4 bases to trimming and J lost 1 base; unmatched junction nucleotides: 8. Germline V CDR1 and CDR2: LGHNA, YNFKEQ. The CDR3 spells CASSPETGVGNYGYTF. CDR3 DNA: TGTGCCAGCAGCCCCGAGACAGGGGTGGGTAACTATGGCTACACCTTC.

This chain joins TRBV11-2 and TRBJ2-1; D is unclear. V lost 11 bases and J lost 4, with 9 bases in between. Germline V gene lookup returns CDR1 SGHAT and CDR2 FQNNGV. There are 11 residues in the CDR3. CDR3 DNA: TGTGCCGAGGAGAGGTACAATGAGCAGTTCTTC. This translates into CAEERYNEQFF.

This clonotype showed up many times. The chain employs TRBV29-1 and TRBJ2-1, with 8 nucleotides matching TRBD2. The J segment lost 4 bases and the V segment lost 1 base, leaving 3 bases of the junction unmatched. The CDR3 is 14 amino acids. Germline loops: CDR1 SQVTM, CDR2 ANQGSEA. CDR3 coding DNA: TGCAGCGTTGAAGGCCTAGCGGGTTACAATGAGCAGTTCTTC. It is translated as CSVEGLAGYNEQFF.

This clonotype was seen at least ten times. The chain recombines TRBV4-2 with TRBJ2-2; 10 nucleotides align to TRBD1. This CDR3 region has 16 residues. The V and J ends lost 2 bases and 7 bases, in that order; junction bases with no gene match: 7. Germline CDR1 and CDR2: LGHNA and YNFKEQ. The CDR3 nucleotides read TGTGCCAGCAGCCAATACACCGGGACAGGGGACGGGGAGCTGTTTTTT. Amino acids: CASSQYTGTGDGELFF.

This clonotype was observed many times. This chain joins TRBV19 and TRBJ2-5; no firm D call. Germline CDR1 and CDR2: LNHDA and SQIVND (reference sequence). CDR3 length: 15 residues. The V end was cut by 3 bases, the J end by 5 bases, with 16 bases between. CDR3 sequence: CASSITAVGMETQYF. Here the CDR3 DNA reads TGTGCCAGTAGTATCACGGCAGTCGGAATGGAGACCCAGTACTTC.

This clonotype has ten or more counts. The chain links TRBV7-2 to TRBJ2-5; 8 nucleotides align to TRBD2. The junction had 10 bases not matched to a gene; V was cut back by 8 bases and J by 5 bases. The CDR3 spans 14 residues. Germline CDR1 reads SGHTA; CDR2 reads FQGNSA. CDR3 region: CASSGGSGMETQYF. CDR3 DNA: TGTGCCAGCTCTGGCGGTAGCGGGATGGAGACCCAGTACTTC.

This clonotype was counted many times. The chain links TRBV7-8 to TRBJ2-3, with a tentative D call TRBD2 (6 bases). The CDR3 length is 13 residues. Trimming removed 4 bases from V and 10 bases from J, with 15 bases in between. In germline, CDR1 is SGHVS, CDR2 FQNEAQ. CDR3 nucleotide sequence: TGTGCCAGCAGCTCCCGAGGGCCGGGGGCGCAGTATTTT. The encoded protein is CASSSRGPGAQYF.

Many counts were recorded for this clonotype. The chain recombines TRBV7-6 with TRBJ2-1, with D perhaps matching TRBD2 (6 bases). Trimming left V 4 bases short and J 7 bases short, with 11 bases between. CDR3 length: 13 residues. CDR1 and CDR2 from the germline V gene are SGHVS and FNYEAQ. The CDR3 bases are TGTGCCAGCAGCTCGTGGAGCGGGAATGAGCAGTTCTTC. It yields the protein CASSSWSGNEQFF. The full variable domain, with the rest looked up from reference TRBV7-6 and TRBJ2-1, is GAGVSQSPRYKVTKRGQDVALRCDPISGHVSLYWYRQALGQGPEFLTYFNYEAQQDKSGLPNDRFSAERPEGSISTLTIQRTEQRDSAMYRCASSSWSGNEQFFGPGTRLTVL.

This clonotype was found many times. In DNA, the CDR3 is TGCAGCGTTGGACGTTACTTGCCCCCTTTCTACGAGCAGTACTTC. This translates into CSVGRYLPPFYEQYF. This chain connects TRBV29-1 to TRBJ2-7; the D is unclear. The CDR3 consists of 15 residues. In germline, CDR1 is SQVTM, CDR2 ANQGSEA. The V end was cut by 4 bases, the J end by 3 bases, with 19 bases between.

This clonotype has a count of ten or more. The V call is TRBV4-3, the J call TRBJ2-2; 7 bases fit TRBD2. The ends lost 0 bases at V and 3 bases at J; junction bases unmatched: 7. Germline values: CDR1 LGHNA, CDR2 YSLEER. The CDR3 is 17 residues long. The CDR3 loop reads CASSQDVGGSDTGELFF. DNA for the CDR3: TGCGCCAGCAGCCAAGATGTCGGGGGGTCGGACACCGGGGAGCTGTTTTTT.

V is TRBV15 and J is TRBJ1-6, with D hard to call. The CDR3 contains 14 residues. V was cut by 2 bases and J by 7 bases, with 9 bases left in between. The V gene's germline CDR1 is LNHNV and CDR2 YYDKDF (reference sequence). Written as DNA, the CDR3 is TGTGCCACCAGCAGACCGGGGTACAATTCACCCCTCCACTTT. It codes for CATSRPGYNSPLHF.

The table lists this clonotype with a few counts. CDR3 loop: CASSRLAQGTDTQYF. CDR3 sequence (DNA): TGCGCCAGCAGCCGGCTAGCTCAGGGGACAGATACGCAGTATTTT. The chain recombines TRBV4-3 with TRBJ2-3, with a tentative D call TRBD1 (6 bases). Looked up from germline, CDR1 is LGHNA and CDR2 is YSLEER. The ends were cut back, 4 bases at V and 3 bases at J, with 14 bases in the middle. The CDR3 is 15 amino acids.